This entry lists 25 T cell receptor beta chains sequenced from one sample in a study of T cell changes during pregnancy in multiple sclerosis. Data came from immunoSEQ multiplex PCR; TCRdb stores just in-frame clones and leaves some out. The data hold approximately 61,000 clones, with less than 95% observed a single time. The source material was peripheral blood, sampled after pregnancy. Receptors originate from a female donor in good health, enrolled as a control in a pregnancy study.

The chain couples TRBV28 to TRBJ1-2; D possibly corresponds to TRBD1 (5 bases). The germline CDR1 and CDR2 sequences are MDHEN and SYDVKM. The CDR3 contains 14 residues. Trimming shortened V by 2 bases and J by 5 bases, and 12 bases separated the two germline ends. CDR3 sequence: CASSLVSGEYGYTF. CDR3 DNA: TGTGCCAGCAGTTTAGTATCGGGGGAGTATGGCTACACCTTC.

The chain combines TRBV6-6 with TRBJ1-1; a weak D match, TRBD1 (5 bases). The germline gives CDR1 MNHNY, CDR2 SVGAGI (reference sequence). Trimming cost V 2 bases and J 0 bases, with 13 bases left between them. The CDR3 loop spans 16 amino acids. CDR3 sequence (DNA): TGTGCCAGCAGTTACCCTCCTACAGGCCTGAACACTGAAGCTTTCTTT. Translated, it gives CASSYPPTGLNTEAFF.

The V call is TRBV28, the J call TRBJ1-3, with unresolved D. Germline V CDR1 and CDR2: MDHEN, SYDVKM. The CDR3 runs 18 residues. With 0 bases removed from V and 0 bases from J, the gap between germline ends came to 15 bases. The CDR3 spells CASSLWGSISLSGNTIYF. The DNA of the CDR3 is TGTGCCAGCAGTTTATGGGGCAGCATCAGTCTCTCTGGAAACACCATATATTTT.

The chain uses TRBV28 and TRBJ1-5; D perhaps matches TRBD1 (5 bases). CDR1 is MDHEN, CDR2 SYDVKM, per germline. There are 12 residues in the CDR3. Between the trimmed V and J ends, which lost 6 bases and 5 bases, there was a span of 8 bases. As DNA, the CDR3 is TGTGCCAGCAGGACAGCCGATCAGCCCCAGCATTTT. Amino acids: CASRTADQPQHF.

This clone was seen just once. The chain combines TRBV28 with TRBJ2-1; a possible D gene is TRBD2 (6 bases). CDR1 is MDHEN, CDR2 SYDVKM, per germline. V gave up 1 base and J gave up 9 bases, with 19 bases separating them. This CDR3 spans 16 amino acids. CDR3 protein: CASSLYRTTAYPEQFF. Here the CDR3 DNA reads TGTGCCAGCAGTTTATATAGGACTACCGCCTACCCTGAGCAGTTCTTC. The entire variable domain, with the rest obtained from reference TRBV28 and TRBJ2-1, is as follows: DVKVTQSSRYLVKRTGEKVFLECVQDMDHENMFWYRQDPGLGLRLIYFSYDVKMKEKGDIPEGYSVSREKKERFSLILESASTNQTSMYLCASSLYRTTAYPEQFFGPGTRLTVL.

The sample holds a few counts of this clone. The CDR3 coding sequence is TGTGCCAGCTCACCAGACAGGGTTGGAACTAATGAAAAACTGTTTTTT. The encoded protein is CASSPDRVGTNEKLFF. V and J are TRBV18 and TRBJ1-4; 7 nucleotides match TRBD1. The V gene's germline CDR1 is KGHSH and CDR2 LQKENI. This CDR3 spans 16 amino acids. Trimming removed 2 bases from V and 1 base from J; junction bases left unmatched: 4.

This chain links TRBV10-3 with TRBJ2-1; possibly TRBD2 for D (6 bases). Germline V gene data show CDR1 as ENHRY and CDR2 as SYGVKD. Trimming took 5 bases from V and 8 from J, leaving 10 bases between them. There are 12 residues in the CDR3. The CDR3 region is CAISYSGDEQFF. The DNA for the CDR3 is TGTGCCATCAGTTATTCGGGGGATGAGCAGTTCTTC.

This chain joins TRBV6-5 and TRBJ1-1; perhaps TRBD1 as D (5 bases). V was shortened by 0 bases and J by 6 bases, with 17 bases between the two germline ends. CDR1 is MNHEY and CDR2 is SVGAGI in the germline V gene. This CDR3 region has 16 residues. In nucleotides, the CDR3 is TGTGCCAGCAGTTACTCCCAGGGAAGGGGTCGGGCTGAAGCTTTCTTT. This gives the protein CASSYSQGRGRAEAFF.

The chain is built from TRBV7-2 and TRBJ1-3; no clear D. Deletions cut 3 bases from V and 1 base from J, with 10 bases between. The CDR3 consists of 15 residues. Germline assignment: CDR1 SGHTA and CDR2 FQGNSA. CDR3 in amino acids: CASSLTGGSGNTIYF. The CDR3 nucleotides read TGTGCCAGCAGCTTGACCGGAGGTTCTGGAAACACCATATATTTT.

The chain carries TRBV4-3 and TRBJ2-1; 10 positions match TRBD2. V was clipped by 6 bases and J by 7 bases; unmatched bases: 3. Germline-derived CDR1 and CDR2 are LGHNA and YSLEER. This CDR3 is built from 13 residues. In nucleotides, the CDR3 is TGCGCCAGCAGTTATAGCGGGGGGAATGAGCAGTTCTTC. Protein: CASSYSGGNEQFF.

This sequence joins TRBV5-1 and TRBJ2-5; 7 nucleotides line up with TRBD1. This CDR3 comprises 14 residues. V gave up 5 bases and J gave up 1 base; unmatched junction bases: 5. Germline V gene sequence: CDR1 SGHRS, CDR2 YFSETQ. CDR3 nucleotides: TGCGCCAGCAGTCTGGGACAGCTCCAAGAGACCCAGTACTTC. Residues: CASSLGQLQETQYF.

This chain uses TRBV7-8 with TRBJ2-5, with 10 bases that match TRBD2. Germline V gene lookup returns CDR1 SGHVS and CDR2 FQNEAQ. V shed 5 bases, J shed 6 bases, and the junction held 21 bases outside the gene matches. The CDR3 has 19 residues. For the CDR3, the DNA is TGTGCCAGCAGCCCTTATAGGGTGGGCTGGAGCGGGGGGGTGCAGACCCAGTACTTC. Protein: CASSPYRVGWSGGVQTQYF.

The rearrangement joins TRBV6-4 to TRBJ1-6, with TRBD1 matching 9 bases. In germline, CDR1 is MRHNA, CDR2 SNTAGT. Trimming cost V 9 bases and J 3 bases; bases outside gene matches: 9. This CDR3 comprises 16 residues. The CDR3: CASPSGTGRYNSPLHF. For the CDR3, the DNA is TGTGCCAGTCCTTCCGGGACAGGGCGCTATAATTCACCCCTCCACTTT.

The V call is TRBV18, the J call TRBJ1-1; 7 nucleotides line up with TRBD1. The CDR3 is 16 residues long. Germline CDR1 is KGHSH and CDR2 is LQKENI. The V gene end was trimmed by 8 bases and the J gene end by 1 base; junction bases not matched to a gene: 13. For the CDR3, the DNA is TGTGCCAGCAGATCCGGGACAGCGAGAGGGAACACTGAAGCTTTCTTT. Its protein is CASRSGTARGNTEAFF.

The CDR3 spells CASSLGKGPQRTYEQYF. In DNA, the CDR3 is TGTGCCAGCAGCTTAGGTAAGGGGCCTCAACGAACCTACGAGCAGTACTTC. The chain combines TRBV7-9 with TRBJ2-7; a possible D gene is TRBD1 (5 bases). CDR1 SEHNR and CDR2 FQNEAQ come from the germline V gene (reference sequence). The CDR3 is 17 residues long. Trimming stripped 1 base from V and 2 bases from J, with 18 bases between. The entire variable domain, with the rest obtained from reference TRBV7-9 and TRBJ2-7, is as follows: DTGVSQNPRHKITKRGQNVTFRCDPISEHNRLYWYRQTLGQGPEFLTYFQNEAQLEKSRLLSDRFSAERPKGSFSTLEIQRTEQGDSAMYLCASSLGKGPQRTYEQYFGPGTRLTVT.

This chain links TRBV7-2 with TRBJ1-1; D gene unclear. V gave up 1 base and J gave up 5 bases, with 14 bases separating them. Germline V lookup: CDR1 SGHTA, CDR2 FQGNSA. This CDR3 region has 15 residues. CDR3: CASSLGAAYRTEAFF. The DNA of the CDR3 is TGTGCCAGCAGCTTAGGAGCGGCCTACCGTACTGAAGCTTTCTTT.

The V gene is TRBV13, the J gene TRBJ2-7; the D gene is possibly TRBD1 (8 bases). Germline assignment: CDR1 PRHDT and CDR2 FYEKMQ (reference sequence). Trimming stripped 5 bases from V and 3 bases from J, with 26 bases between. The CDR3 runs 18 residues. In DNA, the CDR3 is TGTGCCAGCAGCCTACGACAGGGGCGCGGGGGACTACACTACGAGCAGTACTTC. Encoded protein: CASSLRQGRGGLHYEQYF.

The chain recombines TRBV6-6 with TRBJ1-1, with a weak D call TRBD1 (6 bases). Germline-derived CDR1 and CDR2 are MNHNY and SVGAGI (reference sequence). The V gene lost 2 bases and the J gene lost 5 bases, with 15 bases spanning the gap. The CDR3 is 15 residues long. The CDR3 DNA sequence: TGTGCCAGCAGTTACGCTGGGGACCAGGGGACTGAAGCTTTCTTT. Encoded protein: CASSYAGDQGTEAFF.

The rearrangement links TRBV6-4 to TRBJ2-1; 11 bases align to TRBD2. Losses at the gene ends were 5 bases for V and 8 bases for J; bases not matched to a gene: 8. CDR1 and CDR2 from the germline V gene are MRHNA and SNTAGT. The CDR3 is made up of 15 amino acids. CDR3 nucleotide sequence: TGTGCCAGCAGTACTGTAGCGGGGGGGGAATATGAGCAGTTCTTC. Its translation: CASSTVAGGEYEQFF.

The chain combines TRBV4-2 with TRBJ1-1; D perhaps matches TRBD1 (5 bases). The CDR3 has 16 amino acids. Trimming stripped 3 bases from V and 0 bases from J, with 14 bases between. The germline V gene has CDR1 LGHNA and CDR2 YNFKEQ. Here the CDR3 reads CASSQESDSMNTEAFF. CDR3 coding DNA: TGTGCCAGCAGCCAGGAATCAGACAGCATGAACACTGAAGCTTTCTTT.

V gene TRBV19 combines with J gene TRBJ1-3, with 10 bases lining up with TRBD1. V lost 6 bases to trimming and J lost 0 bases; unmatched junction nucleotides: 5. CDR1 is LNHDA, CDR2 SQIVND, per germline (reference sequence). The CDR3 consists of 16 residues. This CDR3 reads CASRMGTGASGNTIYF. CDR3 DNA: TGTGCCAGTAGGATGGGGACAGGGGCCTCTGGAAACACCATATATTTT.

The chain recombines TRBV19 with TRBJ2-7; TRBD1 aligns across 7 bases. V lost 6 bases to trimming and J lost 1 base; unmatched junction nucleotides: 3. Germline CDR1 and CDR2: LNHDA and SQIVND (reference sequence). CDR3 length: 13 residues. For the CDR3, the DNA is TGTGCCAGTAGGCCGGGACAGTCCTACGAGCAGTACTTC. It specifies CASRPGQSYEQYF.

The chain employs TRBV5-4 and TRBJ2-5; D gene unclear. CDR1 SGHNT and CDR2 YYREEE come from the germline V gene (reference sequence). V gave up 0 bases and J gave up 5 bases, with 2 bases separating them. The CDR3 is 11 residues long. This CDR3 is CASSLAETQYF. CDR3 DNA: TGTGCCAGCAGCTTGGCGGAGACCCAGTACTTC.

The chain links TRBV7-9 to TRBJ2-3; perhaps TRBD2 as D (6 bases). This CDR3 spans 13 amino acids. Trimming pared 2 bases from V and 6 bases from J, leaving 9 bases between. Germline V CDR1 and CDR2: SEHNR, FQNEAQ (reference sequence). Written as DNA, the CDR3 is TGTGCCAGCAGCTTATGGGGGGAGGATACGCAGTATTTT. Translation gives CASSLWGEDTQYF.

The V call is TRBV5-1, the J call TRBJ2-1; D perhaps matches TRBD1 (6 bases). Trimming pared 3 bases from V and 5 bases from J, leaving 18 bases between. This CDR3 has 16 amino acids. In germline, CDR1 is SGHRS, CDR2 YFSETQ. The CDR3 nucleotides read TGCGCCAGCAGCTGGCTACAGGGAGTAAGGGACAATGAGCAGTTCTTC. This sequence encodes CASSWLQGVRDNEQFF.